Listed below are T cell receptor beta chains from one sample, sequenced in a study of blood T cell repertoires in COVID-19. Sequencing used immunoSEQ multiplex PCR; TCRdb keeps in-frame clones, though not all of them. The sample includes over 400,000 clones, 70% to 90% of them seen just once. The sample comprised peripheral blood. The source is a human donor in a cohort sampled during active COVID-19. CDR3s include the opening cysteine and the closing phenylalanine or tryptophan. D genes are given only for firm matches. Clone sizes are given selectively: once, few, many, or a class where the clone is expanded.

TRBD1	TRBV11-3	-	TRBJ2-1	CASSLDRDRGGNEQFF	TGTGCCAGCAGCTTAGATCGGGACAGGGGTGGGAATGAGCAGTTCTTC
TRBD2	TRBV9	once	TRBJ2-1	CASSVGGLAGVGEQFF	TGTGCCAGCAGCGTAGGGGGTCTAGCGGGAGTTGGTGAGCAGTTCTTC
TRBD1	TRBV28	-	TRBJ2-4	CASSYGQGFNF	TGTGCCAGCAGTTACGGACAGGGTTTTAACTTC
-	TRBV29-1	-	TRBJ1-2	CSVEQRGFGYTF	TGCAGCGTCGAACAACGGGGTTTTGGCTACACCTTC
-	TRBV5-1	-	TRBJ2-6	CASSLTGAGANVLTF	TGCGCCAGCAGCTTGACGGGGGCTGGGGCCAACGTCCTGACTTTC
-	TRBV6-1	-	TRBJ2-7	CASSAWGSSVAYEQYF	TGTGCCAGCAGTGCCTGGGGAAGTAGCGTGGCCTACGAGCAGTACTTC
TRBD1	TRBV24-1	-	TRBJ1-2	CATSDSTGNYGYTF	TGTGCCACCAGTGACTCGACAGGGAACTATGGCTACACCTTC
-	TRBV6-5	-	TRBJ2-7	CASSFGSNIHEQYF	TGTGCCAGCAGTTTCGGGAGCAATATCCACGAGCAGTACTTC
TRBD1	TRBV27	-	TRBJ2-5	CASSLKQGARETQYF	TGTGCCAGCAGTTTAAAACAGGGGGCTAGGGAGACCCAGTACTTC
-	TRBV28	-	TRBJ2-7	CASRLSVAPYEQYF	TGTGCCAGCAGGTTGTCGGTAGCGCCCTACGAGCAGTACTTC
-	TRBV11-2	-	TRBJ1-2	CASSLVQGSYGYTF	TGTGCCAGCAGCTTAGTCCAGGGGTCGTATGGCTACACCTTC
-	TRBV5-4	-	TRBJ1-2	CASSLGSPYGYTF	TGTGCCAGCAGTCTCGGGAGTCCCTATGGCTACACCTTC
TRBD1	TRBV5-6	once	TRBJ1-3	CASSWGDSYSGNTIYF	TGTGCCAGCAGCTGGGGGGACAGCTACTCTGGAAACACCATATATTTT
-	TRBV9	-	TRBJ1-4	CASSVGPGTETNEKLFF	TGTGCCAGCAGCGTAGGCCCAGGGACTGAGACTAATGAAAAACTGTTTTTT
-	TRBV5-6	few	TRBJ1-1	CASSLGDSRALNTEAFF	TGTGCCAGCAGCTTGGGGGACTCCAGGGCTTTGAACACTGAAGCTTTCTTT
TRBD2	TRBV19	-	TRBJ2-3	CASSMELAGGSTDTQYF	TGTGCCAGTAGTATGGAACTAGCGGGAGGAAGCACAGATACGCAGTATTTT
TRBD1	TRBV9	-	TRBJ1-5	CASSVGSTGGGDQPQHF	TGTGCCAGCAGTGTAGGAAGTACAGGGGGAGGTGATCAGCCCCAGCATTTT
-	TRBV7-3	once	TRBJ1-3	CASSLSPTGAGNTIYF	TGTGCCAGCAGCTTAAGCCCCACGGGTGCTGGAAACACCATATATTTT
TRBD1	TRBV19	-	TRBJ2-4	CASSIFARGIDGTKNIQYF	TGTGCCAGTAGTATATTTGCCAGGGGGATCGATGGAACCAAAAACATTCAGTACTTC
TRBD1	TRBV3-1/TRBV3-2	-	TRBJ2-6	CASSLYRGVASGANVLTF	TGTGCCAGCAGCCTTTACAGGGGGGTCGCCTCTGGGGCCAACGTCCTGACTTTC
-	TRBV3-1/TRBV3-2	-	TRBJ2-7	CASSLFERVTYEQYF	TGTGCCAGCAGCCTCTTCGAGAGGGTAACCTACGAGCAGTACTTC
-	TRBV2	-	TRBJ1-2	CASSELGGGRNGYTF	TGTGCCAGCAGTGAACTTGGGGGAGGGAGAAACGGCTACACCTTC
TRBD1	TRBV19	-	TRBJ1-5	CASSPGTGGPQPQHF	TGTGCCAGTAGTCCCGGGACAGGCGGTCCTCAGCCCCAGCATTTT
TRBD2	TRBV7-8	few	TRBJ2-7	CASSLGPAGVGEQYF	TGTGCCAGCAGCTTAGGTCCGGCGGGGGTGGGCGAGCAGTACTTC
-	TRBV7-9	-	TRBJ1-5	CASSRDSNQPQHF	TGTGCCAGCAGCCGAGACAGTAATCAGCCCCAGCATTTT
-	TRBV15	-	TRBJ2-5	CATSRDLAVQETQYF	TGTGCCACCAGCAGAGATCTTGCGGTGCAAGAGACCCAGTACTTC
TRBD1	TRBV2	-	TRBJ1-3	CASSEARDSSGNTIYF	TGTGCCAGCAGTGAAGCAAGGGACAGCTCTGGAAACACCATATATTTT